This T cell receptor (beta chain) was documented in a study of shared clonotypes between healthy human individuals. Study-level information: Per-donor plates numbered three CD4 naive, three CD4 memory, two CD8 naive and one CD8 memory. Overall study findings and caveats: Naive subsets tended to show greater estimated richness than memory subsets.

V gave up 5 bases and J gave up 8 bases; unmatched junction bases: 16. Per the germline V gene, CDR1 is SGHAT and CDR2 is FQNNGV. This CDR3 spans 17 amino acids. Memory CD4+ cells were the fraction left after CD45RA+ naive selection. TCRdb's copy holds only in-frame clones and misses some; the assay was immunoSEQ multiplex PCR. The repertoire includes a few million clones, 85% to 95% of them detected once, and around 0.14% sits in the top ten. Details on this clone: Its antigen is unknown.

The chain couples TRBV11-2 to TRBJ2-3; 10 positions agree with TRBD2. Input material: naive CD4+ T cells sorted from blood. The subset denotes: CD45RA+ positively selected. The clonotype comes from a young man in good health. CDR3 in DNA: TGTGCCAGCAGCCTTGTAAGCGGGGGGGCGGAACCCCGTACGCAGTATTTT. It translates to CASSLVSGGAEPRTQYF. Drawing the rest from reference TRBV11-2 and TRBJ2-3, the complete variable domain is EAGVAQSPRYKIIEKRQSVAFWCNPISGHATLYWYQQILGQGPKLLIQFQNNGVVDDSQLPKDRFSAERLKGVDSTLKIQPAKLEDSAVYLCASSLVSGGAEPRTQYFGPGTRLTVL.